The rows below give T cell receptor beta chains drawn from one sample of a study of T-cell reconstitution after alpha-beta-depleted transplantation in children. TCRdb analysed the PCR reads with MiXCR anew, one entry per CDR3 protein. The table has 360,000 or so distinct CDR3 sequences, just over 20% seen once; the top ten hold about 3.8%. The sample here was PBMCs from the stem cell graft donor, taken from the stem cell graft. All receptors come from a human donor who donated a stem cell graft to a child with acute myeloid leukemia. Each CDR3 is given with its conserved first and last residue. Each record gives: V gene, D gene, J gene, clone size, CDR3 DNA, CDR3 protein. D genes are given only for firm matches. Size values are once, few and many counts, or a class for expanded clones, and some rows have none.

v_call: TRBV20-1; d_call: TRBD1; j_call: TRBJ2-5; clone_size: .; cdr3_nt: TGCAGTGCCCTACAGGGGAACCAAGAGACCCAGTACTTC; cdr3_aa: CSALQGNQETQYF
v_call: TRBV29-1; d_call: TRBD2; j_call: TRBJ2-1; clone_size: many; cdr3_nt: TGCAGCGTTGAAGTCGCGACTAGCGGGAGCTACAATGAGCAGTTCTTC; cdr3_aa: CSVEVATSGSYNEQFF
v_call: TRBV14; d_call: .; j_call: TRBJ2-1; clone_size: many; cdr3_nt: TGTGCCAGCAGCCAAGTCCCAGGGAACAATGAGCAGTTCTTC; cdr3_aa: CASSQVPGNNEQFF
v_call: TRBV20-1; d_call: .; j_call: TRBJ1-4; clone_size: .; cdr3_nt: TGCAGTGCTAGCCTGGGGGGCCGGGAAAAACTGTTTTTT; cdr3_aa: CSASLGGREKLFF
v_call: TRBV6-2/TRBV6-3; d_call: .; j_call: TRBJ1-6; clone_size: .; cdr3_nt: TGTGCCAGCAGTTTTTCACCCCTCCACTTT; cdr3_aa: CASSFSPLHF
v_call: TRBV4-1; d_call: .; j_call: TRBJ2-3; clone_size: few; cdr3_nt: TGCGCCAGCAGCCAGAGGTACAGCCATAGCACAGATACGCAGTATTTT; cdr3_aa: CASSQRYSHSTDTQYF
v_call: TRBV20-1; d_call: .; j_call: TRBJ2-3; clone_size: .; cdr3_nt: TGCAGTGCCTCCGACCCCCGCACAGATACGCAGTATTTT; cdr3_aa: CSASDPRTDTQYF
v_call: TRBV12-3/TRBV12-4; d_call: .; j_call: TRBJ1-3; clone_size: .; cdr3_nt: TGTGCCAGCAGGCCCAGGGCTTCTGGAAACACCATATATTTT; cdr3_aa: CASRPRASGNTIYF
v_call: TRBV10-2; d_call: TRBD2; j_call: TRBJ2-1; clone_size: few; cdr3_nt: TGCGCCAGCAGGGTACTAGCGGGAGATGTGGGAGAGCAGTTCTTC; cdr3_aa: CASRVLAGDVGEQFF
v_call: TRBV12-3/TRBV12-4; d_call: TRBD2; j_call: TRBJ2-1; clone_size: many; cdr3_nt: TGTGCCAGCAGTGGACTAGCGGCCTACAATGAGCAGTTCTTC; cdr3_aa: CASSGLAAYNEQFF
v_call: TRBV13; d_call: TRBD1; j_call: TRBJ1-1; clone_size: .; cdr3_nt: TGTGCCAGCAGCTTATTTTCCCTGGCAGGGGGCGTTGACACTGAAGCTTTCTTT; cdr3_aa: CASSLFSLAGGVDTEAFF
v_call: TRBV29-1; d_call: .; j_call: TRBJ2-1; clone_size: many; cdr3_nt: TGCAGCGTTGTCCTGCTAGCGTCCCACAGTGAGCAGTTCTTC; cdr3_aa: CSVVLLASHSEQFF
v_call: TRBV15; d_call: .; j_call: TRBJ2-4; clone_size: many; cdr3_nt: TGTGCCACCAGCAGAGATGTGGCATCGCAGTACTTC; cdr3_aa: CATSRDVASQYF